This T cell receptor (beta chain) was identified during a study of T cell responses to AZD1222 COVID-19 vaccine (dated by TCRdb to the early 2020s). For the wider study: AZD1222 recipients given second doses at about 4 weeks or at about 12 weeks were pooled, since spike-specific TCR depth and breadth were not found to differ between the two schedules. TCR sequencing was performed for over 230 trial participants, of whom about 200 were given two doses of AZD1222 and some 25 were given two doses of MenACWY control vaccine. Trial participants were enrolled by age into 18-55, 56-69 and 70-plus year subgroups, with about 150, 28 and 57 TCR-sequenced participants respectively. Study-level results and caveats: Most participants were white British and females outnumbered males, and the authors suggested that clonal diversity may have been underestimated. Vaccine-associated CD4 TCRs spanned the whole spike protein, with dominant responses in regions 160-218 and 743-854. Spike-specific TCR breadth and depth rose significantly after two AZD1222 doses compared with day 0 and with MenACWY recipients. Conclusions about previously exposed vaccinees were limited because only six or seven AZD1222 recipients were SARS-CoV-2 seropositive at baseline. The 56-69-year group was small, and its depth increase did not reach significance, likely because of low power. Reportedly, close to half of the unique spike-specific TCRs recognized epitopes lying outside the regions that are mutated in the B.1.351 and B.1.1.7 variants. Because no samples from the day 14 peak response were available, repertoires could be characterized only after the peak T cell response.

The CDR3 regions of human TCRbeta chains were subjected to immunosequencing. The original pipeline was this. TCRs in the repertoires were matched against a reference library of SARS-CoV-2-specific TCRs that had been generated with the MIRA antigen-specificity platform. Breadth was defined as the fraction of unique TCRs that were SARS-CoV-2-associated. Depth was defined as the fraction of total T cells that were SARS-CoV-2-associated. Using the MIRA data, every spike-specific TCR was mapped to the spike region that the TCR reacted to and assigned to either a CD4 or a CD8 class. Log10-transformed breadth and depth values were compared by one-way ANOVA with Sidak's multiple comparisons tests. In TCRdb, the immuneACCESS table is reduced to in-frame sequences with V and J assigned. These tables do not hold every clone; where another copy was compared, an unresolved V gene accounts for under half, and the others remain unexplained. D and trimming come from the DNA, and the V and J calls and clone size come from that table. This sample comprises fewer than 150,000 clones, around 86% of them detected only once. Around 7.7% of the sample is held by the ten biggest clonotypes.

V is clipped by 5 bases and J by 2 bases, and the sequence between their germline boundaries is 15 bases long. The germline V gene provides CDR1 MDHEN and CDR2 SYDVKM. The CDR3 spans 15 residues, from the cysteine through the phenylalanine. The entry retains the CDR3 DNA only, 45 bases that are in frame from base 1. In light of the paper, this sample's time point label describes: baseline before first vaccination. Samples from vaccinated people were obtained from the UK trials COV001 and COV002, which included a single-blind randomized controlled phase 2/3 trial of AZD1222 (ChAdOx1 nCoV-19) in healthy adults. For TCRbeta chain sequencing, PBMC samples were collected from trial participants at day 0 and at day 28 after the second dose. As concerns this clone: Its antigen remains undetermined. Base qualities are not recorded, but no much larger clone differs from it by a single base.

Sample: peripheral blood, taken on day 0 of AZD1222 vaccination. The chain is encoded by TRBV28 joined to TRBJ2-5; a tentative D call is TRBD2 (7 bases match). The TCR originated in an adult in good health. The CDR3 has the sequence CASSNPGGRQETQYF. The DNA sequence is given as TGTGCCAGCAGTAACCCCGGGGGGCGGCAAGAGACCCAGTACTTC.